These 20 T cell receptor beta chains share one sample of origin, sequenced in a study of CD8 T cells in ankylosing spondylitis. Study-wide results and limits: Ankylosing spondylitis blood seemed to carry a telltale TCR beta motif made of eight highly homologous variants.

Each CDR3 protein gets one entry after TCRdb re-called the 5' RACE reads with MiXCR. The sample shows roughly 300,000 distinct CDR3 sequences, around 8% of them seen only once. No antigen has been assigned to these receptors. The sample comprised blood, either unsorted or a sorted T cell fraction (not recorded which). The source is a male donor with ankylosing spondylitis.

This clonotype was counted many times. The CDR3 nucleotides read TGTGCCAGCAGTGCAGGGACTAGCTTAAACACCGGGGAGCTGTTTTTT. Amino acid sequence: CASSAGTSLNTGELFF. V is TRBV2 and J is TRBJ2-2; 9 bases agree with TRBD2. The junction had 5 bases not matched to a gene; V was cut back by 4 bases and J by 2 bases. The CDR3 spans 16 residues. Germline V lookup: CDR1 SNHLY, CDR2 FYNNEI.

This clonotype came up a few times. V is TRBV21-1 and J is TRBJ2-1; TRBD2, the table's D call, was not compared with the DNA. TRBV21-1 is shown as a pseudogene. The CDR3 covers 13 residues. The CDR3 sequence is CASSKGLANEQFF. The CDR3, as DNA: TGTGCCAGCAGCAAAGGTCTAGCCAATGAGCAGTTCTTC.

This clonotype was observed a few times. The chain combines TRBV27 with TRBJ2-3; a possible D gene is TRBD2 (5 bases). With 8 bases removed from V and 0 bases from J, the gap between germline ends came to 18 bases. The CDR3 is made up of 16 amino acids. In germline, CDR1 is MNHEY, CDR2 SMNVEV (reference sequence). The CDR3 coding sequence is TGTGCCAGCGGAGAGGGCACGGCCTCTAGCACAGATACGCAGTATTTT. Translation: CASGEGTASSTDTQYF.

The CDR3 sequence is CASSQGNGFKNEQFF. DNA of the CDR3: TGCGCCAGCAGCCAAGGAAATGGGTTTAAGAATGAGCAGTTCTTC. This chain joins TRBV4-3 and TRBJ2-1; no reliable D call. Germline CDR1 reads LGHNA; CDR2 reads YSLEER. Trimming shortened V by 1 base and J by 7 bases, and 14 bases separated the two germline ends. This CDR3 region has 15 residues.

The gene calls are TRBV7-9 and TRBJ2-5; 11 bases match TRBD1. This CDR3 has 17 residues. Germline V lookup: CDR1 SEHNR, CDR2 FQNEAQ (reference sequence). V shed 1 base and J 1 base; nucleotides not matched to a gene: 5. The CDR3 reads CASSLGGQGEPQETQYF. CDR3 nucleotide sequence: TGTGCCAGCAGCTTAGGGGGACAGGGGGAGCCCCAAGAGACCCAGTACTTC.

This clonotype was counted a few times. The chain carries TRBV20-1 and TRBJ1-5; 10 nucleotides agree with TRBD1. V shed 6 bases, J shed 4 bases, and the junction held 0 bases outside the gene matches. Germline V gene sequence: CDR1 DFQATT, CDR2 SNEGSKA (reference sequence). The CDR3 sequence is 12 residues long. The CDR3 region has the DNA TGCAGTGCGGGACAGGGGAATCAGCCCCAGCATTTT. Its protein is CSAGQGNQPQHF.

This clonotype was recorded many times. The genes are TRBV30 and TRBJ2-3, with D perhaps given as TRBD1 or TRBD2 (6 bases each). This CDR3 is 15 amino acids long. The V gene lost 2 bases and the J gene lost 5 bases, with 17 bases spanning the gap. Germline CDR1 GTSNPN, CDR2 SVGIG (reference sequence). As DNA, the CDR3 is TGTGCCTGGAGTTTGGGAGGAGGGGGGAAAGATACGCAGTATTTT. It specifies CAWSLGGGGKDTQYF.

This clonotype has at least ten counts. The genes are TRBV12-3 or TRBV12-4 and TRBJ1-1, with 7 bases aligning to TRBD1. The CDR3 loop spans 13 amino acids. Trimming removed 5 bases from V and 6 bases from J; junction bases left unmatched: 6. CDR3 region: CASSPNRGSEAFF. For the CDR3, the DNA is TGTGCCAGCAGTCCAAACAGGGGCTCTGAAGCTTTCTTT.

This clonotype was seen only a few times. This sequence joins TRBV29-1 and TRBJ1-4; a possible D gene is TRBD1 (5 bases). Germline CDR1 is SQVTM and CDR2 is ANQGSEA. With 3 bases removed from V and 0 bases from J, the gap between germline ends came to 8 bases. The CDR3 length is 14 residues. The CDR3 here is CSVEGGATNEKLFF. The CDR3 DNA sequence: TGCAGCGTTGAGGGGGGGGCAACTAATGAAAAACTGTTTTTT.

This clonotype has ten or more counts. The DNA for the CDR3 is TGTGCCAGCAGTCCCCCGACAGCCCAAGAGACCCAGTACTTC. Its protein is CASSPPTAQETQYF. The chain uses TRBV2 and TRBJ2-5; perhaps TRBD1 as D (5 bases). This CDR3 comprises 14 residues. Per the germline V gene, CDR1 is SNHLY and CDR2 is FYNNEI. Trimming took 5 bases from V and 1 from J, leaving 11 bases between them.

This chain connects TRBV5-1 to TRBJ1-1, with 8 nucleotides matching TRBD1. The germline gives CDR1 SGHRS, CDR2 YFSETQ. With V trimmed by 3 bases and J by 4 bases, 5 bases remained unmatched. The CDR3 length is 14 residues. The CDR3 nucleotides read TGCGCCAGCAGCTGGACAGGGCGTAGCACTGAAGCTTTCTTT. The encoded protein is CASSWTGRSTEAFF.

This clonotype has at least ten counts. The chain joins TRBV29-1 to TRBJ2-1; D may be TRBD1 or TRBD2 (5 bases each). Germline values: CDR1 SQVTM, CDR2 ANQGSEA. The length of the CDR3 is 12 residues. V lost 6 bases and J 4 bases, leaving 10 bases between the germline ends. The CDR3 DNA sequence: TGCAGCGTGGGACGGGAATACAATGAGCAGTTCTTC. It encodes CSVGREYNEQFF.

The rearrangement links TRBV5-1 to TRBJ2-2, with 8 bases matching TRBD2. V lost 4 bases, J lost 6 bases, and 8 bases stayed unmatched. CDR3 length: 15 residues. The germline V gene encodes CDR1 SGHRS and CDR2 YFSETQ. CDR3 nucleotides: TGCGCCAGCAGCGGGAGCGGGAGCCAGGCCGGGGAGCTGTTTTTT. Encoded protein: CASSGSGSQAGELFF. Full variable domain (remainder filled in from reference TRBV5-1 and TRBJ2-2): KAGVTQTPRYLIKTRGQQVTLSCSPISGHRSVSWYQQTPGQGLQFLFEYFSETQRNKGNFPGRFSGRQFSNSRSEMNVSTLELGDSALYLCASSGSGSQAGELFFGEGSRLTVL.

This clonotype has only a few counts. This chain's CDR3 is CASRTRRLNTGELFF. DNA of the CDR3: TGTGCCAGTAGGACCCGGCGCCTGAACACCGGGGAGCTGTTTTTT. This chain connects TRBV19 to TRBJ2-2; D gene unclear. From germline, CDR1 is LNHDA and CDR2 SQIVND (reference sequence). This CDR3 is 15 amino acids long. V lost 6 bases and J lost 1, with 12 bases in between.

This clonotype has more than one count but fewer than ten. The CDR3: CASSHSGTHSREEQFF. The CDR3 DNA follows: TGTGCCAGCAGCCATAGCGGGACACACTCACGGGAGGAGCAGTTCTTC. V usage is TRBV7-3 and J usage is TRBJ2-1, with 8 bases fitting TRBD2. J lost 10 bases, V lost 5 bases, and 16 bases had no gene match. CDR1 is SGHTA, CDR2 FQGTGA, per germline. CDR3 length equals 16 residues. Looking up the rest from reference TRBV7-3 and TRBJ2-1 gives the full variable domain: GAGVSQTPSNKVTEKGKYVELRCDPISGHTALYWYRQSLGQGPEFLIYFQGTGAADDSGLPNDRFFAVRPEGSVSTLKIQRTERGDSAVYLCASSHSGTHSREEQFFGPGTRLTVL.

Many counts were recorded for this clonotype. This chain uses TRBV10-3 with TRBJ1-1; a possible D gene is TRBD1 (5 bases). There are 15 residues in the CDR3. V was trimmed by 3 bases and J by 2 bases, leaving 13 bases between them. Germline V gene sequence: CDR1 ENHRY, CDR2 SYGVKD. CDR3 nucleotides: TGTGCCATCAGTGATAGTCTAGGGGTTAACACTGAAGCTTTCTTT. Protein: CAISDSLGVNTEAFF.

In this sample, this clonotype turned up many times. The rearrangement uses TRBV9 and TRBJ2-5, with D possibly matching TRBD2 (6 bases). Trimming stripped 4 bases from V and 5 bases from J, with 12 bases between. Germline V CDR1 and CDR2: SGDLS, YYNGEE. The CDR3 has 13 residues. The DNA for the CDR3 is TGTGCCAGCAGCCAGGACTACTGGGAGACCCAGTACTTC. Translated: CASSQDYWETQYF. The full variable domain, rest sourced from reference TRBV9 and TRBJ2-5, is DSGVTQTPKHLITATGQRVTLRCSPRSGDLSVYWYQQSLDQGLQFLIQYYNGEERAKGNILERFSAQQFPDLHSELNLSSLELGDSALYFCASSQDYWETQYFGPGTRLLVL.

This clonotype was counted many times. The chain employs TRBV7-3 and TRBJ2-1; TRBD1 is a possible D gene (6 bases). Trimming removed 0 bases at V and 0 bases at J, with 9 bases between. Germline CDR1 reads SGHTA; CDR2 reads FQGTGA. This CDR3 region has 16 residues. CDR3 region: CASSLTLDSSYNEQFF. The CDR3 coding sequence is TGTGCCAGCAGCTTAACCTTGGACAGCTCCTACAATGAGCAGTTCTTC.

This clonotype was counted between two and nine times. This sequence joins TRBV3-1 and TRBJ1-4, with a possible D match to TRBD1 (6 bases). The CDR3 has 15 residues. V was shortened by 4 bases and J by 0 bases, with 9 bases between the two germline ends. Germline CDR1 LGHDT, CDR2 YNNKEL (reference sequence). The CDR3 here is CASSLRTATNEKLFF. The CDR3 DNA follows: TGTGCCAGCAGCCTCCGGACAGCAACTAATGAAAAACTGTTTTTT.

The chain is built from TRBV6-1 and TRBJ2-3, with TRBD2 identical over 10 bases. J lost 0 bases, V lost 6 bases, and 6 bases had no gene match. Germline CDR1 is MNHNS and CDR2 is SASEGT. CDR3 length: 16 amino acids. The CDR3: CASSPGLARSTDTQYF. CDR3 in DNA: TGTGCCAGCAGCCCGGGACTAGCGAGAAGCACAGATACGCAGTATTTT.